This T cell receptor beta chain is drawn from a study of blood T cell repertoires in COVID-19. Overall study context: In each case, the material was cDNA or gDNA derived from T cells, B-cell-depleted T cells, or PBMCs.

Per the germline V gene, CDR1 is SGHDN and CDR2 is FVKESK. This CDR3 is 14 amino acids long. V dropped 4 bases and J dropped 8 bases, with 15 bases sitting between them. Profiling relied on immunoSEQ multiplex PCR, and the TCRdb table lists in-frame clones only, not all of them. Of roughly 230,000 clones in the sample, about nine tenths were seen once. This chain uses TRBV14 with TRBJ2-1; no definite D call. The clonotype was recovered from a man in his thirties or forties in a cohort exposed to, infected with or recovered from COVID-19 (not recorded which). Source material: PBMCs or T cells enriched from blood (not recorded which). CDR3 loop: CASSPGLRKDEQFF. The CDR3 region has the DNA TGTGCCAGCAGCCCAGGCCTCCGGAAGGATGAGCAGTTCTTC.